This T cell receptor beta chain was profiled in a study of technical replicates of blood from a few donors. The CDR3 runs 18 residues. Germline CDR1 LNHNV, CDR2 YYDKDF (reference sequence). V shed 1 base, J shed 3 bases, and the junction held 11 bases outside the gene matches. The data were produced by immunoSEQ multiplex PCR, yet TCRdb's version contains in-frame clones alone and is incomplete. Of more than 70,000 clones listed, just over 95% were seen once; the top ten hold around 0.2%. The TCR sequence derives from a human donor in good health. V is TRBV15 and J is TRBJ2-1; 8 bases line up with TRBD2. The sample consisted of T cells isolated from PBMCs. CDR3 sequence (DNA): TGTGCCACCAGCAGAGTAACTAGCGGAAGATGGATCTACAATGAGCAGTTCTTC. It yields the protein CATSRVTSGRWIYNEQFF.